Presented here are 19 T cell receptor beta chains from one specimen sequenced in a study of post-analysis software for immune sequencing data. These receptors are not linked to any known antigen. TCR beta cDNA libraries included unique molecular identifiers. TCRdb reprocessed the PCR reads via MiXCR and lists one record per CDR3 protein. The sample holds roughly 600,000 distinct CDR3 sequences, around 40% seen once. Study findings and constraints: Controls had lower frequencies than patients of 4 or 5 TRBV segments, which included TRBV5-6, TRBV5-1 and TRBV20-1.

Material: blood. These receptors were taken from a girl between 5 and 17 years old with multiple sclerosis.

In its sample, this clonotype was seen a few times. The V call is TRBV5-6, the J call TRBJ2-1, with 10 bases identical to TRBD2. V dropped 3 bases and J dropped 4; count of bases not matched to a gene: 7. The CDR3 is 16 residues long. Germline V gene lookup returns CDR1 SGHDT and CDR2 YYEEEE. CDR3 residues: CASSWARTSGYNEQFF. DNA of the CDR3: TGTGCCAGCAGCTGGGCCAGGACTAGCGGATACAATGAGCAGTTCTTC.

The genes are TRBV7-2 and TRBJ2-1, with D perhaps matching TRBD2 (5 bases). The CDR3 is made up of 12 amino acids. Trimming took 4 bases from V and 12 from J, leaving 13 bases between them. CDR1 SGHTA and CDR2 FQGNSA come from the germline V gene. CDR3 residues: CASSSQRTWQFF. The CDR3 nucleotides are TGTGCCAGCAGCTCCCAGCGGACTTGGCAGTTCTTC. Variable domain in full (rest from reference TRBV7-2 and TRBJ2-1): GAGVSQSPSNKVTEKGKDVELRCDPISGHTALYWYRQSLGQGLEFLIYFQGNSAPDKSGLPSDRFSAERTGGSVSTLTIQRTQQEDSAVYLCASSSQRTWQFFGPGTRLTVL.

The V call is TRBV7-2, the J call TRBJ2-1; TRBD2 aligns across 10 bases. Trimming took 5 bases from V and 6 from J; bases not matched to a gene: 7. CDR3 length equals 15 residues. Germline V gene data show CDR1 as SGHTA and CDR2 as FQGNSA. The CDR3 nucleotides are TGTGCCAGCAGCCCGGGGGCTAGCGGGGGCAATGAGCAGTTCTTC. Translation: CASSPGASGGNEQFF.

This clonotype was seen more than once but under ten times. The chain couples TRBV30 to TRBJ2-1; 10 nucleotides match TRBD2. Germline values: CDR1 GTSNPN, CDR2 SVGIG (reference sequence). The CDR3 totals 16 residues. With V trimmed by 0 bases and J by 0 bases, 2 bases remained unmatched. In DNA form, the CDR3 reads TGTGCCTGGAGTGTCAGACTAGCGGGCTCCTACAATGAGCAGTTCTTC. It translates to CAWSVRLAGSYNEQFF.

This clonotype was seen only a few times. The chain recombines TRBV4-1 with TRBJ2-7; D perhaps matches TRBD2 (5 bases). Looked up from germline, CDR1 is MGHRA and CDR2 is YSYEKL. This CDR3 has 15 residues. V gave up 0 bases and J gave up 5 bases, with 14 bases separating them. CDR3 nucleotides: TGCGCCAGCAGCCAAGAGAGGCAGGAGGAAGACGAGCAGTACTTC. This sequence encodes CASSQERQEEDEQYF.

V gene TRBV5-6 combines with J gene TRBJ2-1; 11 bases are shared with TRBD1. V lost 3 bases, J lost 1 base, and 15 bases stayed unmatched. Germline assignment: CDR1 SGHDT and CDR2 YYEEEE. This CDR3 spans 20 amino acids. In DNA, the CDR3 is TGTGCCAGCAGCTCCCGGCGGGACAGGGGGGGAAAATTATCCTACAATGAGCAGTTCTTC. Translation: CASSSRRDRGGKLSYNEQFF.

This chain connects TRBV27 to TRBJ2-5; TRBD2 agrees at 10 bases. TRBJ2-7 matches the DNA end more closely, so the J call is doubtful. In germline, CDR1 is MNHEY, CDR2 SMNVEV (reference sequence). The CDR3 loop spans 18 amino acids. DNA of the CDR3: TGTGCCAGCAGCCCACTTAAATTACACAGCGGGGGGGGATACGAGCAGTACTTC. It codes for CASSPLKLHSGGGYEQYF.

The chain combines TRBV6-1 with TRBJ1-5; 7 bases are shared with TRBD1. This CDR3 spans 15 amino acids. Germline lookup yields CDR1 MNHNS and CDR2 SASEGT. With 4 bases clipped from V and 2 bases from J, the junction kept 5 bases outside the gene matches. The CDR3 sequence: CASSGRDSGNQPQHF. CDR3 coding DNA: TGTGCCAGCAGTGGCCGGGACAGCGGCAATCAGCCCCAGCATTTT.

This rearrangement joins TRBV6-1 to TRBJ2-3; D not certain. The germline CDR1 and CDR2 sequences are MNHNS and SASEGT. The CDR3 has 12 amino acids. V lost 8 bases to trimming and J lost 10 bases, with 16 bases between them. The CDR3 DNA reads TGTGCCAGCCTTCCTCCCAACTCGGCGCAGTATTTT. It is translated as CASLPPNSAQYF.

This clonotype was observed a handful of times. J is TRBJ2-1 and V is TRBV15; possibly TRBD2 for D (5 bases). Germline lookup yields CDR1 LNHNV and CDR2 YYDKDF (reference sequence). V was trimmed by 5 bases and J by 2 bases, leaving 16 bases between them. This CDR3 contains 16 residues. The CDR3 region has the DNA TGTGCCACCAGCCTCTATCCCCGGGGAACCTACAATGAGCAGTTCTTC. Translated: CATSLYPRGTYNEQFF.

This clonotype occurred once. The chain uses TRBV29-1 and TRBJ2-3; D unclear. V gave up 5 bases and J gave up 2 bases, with 11 bases separating them. The length of the CDR3 is 13 residues. CDR1 and CDR2 (germline): SQVTM, ANQGSEA. The CDR3 DNA is TGCAGCGTTTTGTCCTCAAACACAGATACGCAGTATTTT. Translated: CSVLSSNTDTQYF.

This chain joins TRBV28 and TRBJ1-1, with D tentatively TRBD1 (6 bases). The V end lost 2 bases, the J end lost 4 bases, and 11 bases lay between the germline ends. Germline V lookup: CDR1 MDHEN, CDR2 SYDVKM. The CDR3 spans 14 residues. The CDR3 DNA follows: TGTGCCAGCAGTTTAGGGAAAGGGGGCACTGAAGCTTTCTTT. This translates into CASSLGKGGTEAFF.

The rearrangement links TRBV12-3 or TRBV12-4 to TRBJ1-1; weak D call: TRBD1 (6 bases). The CDR3 contains 13 residues. V was clipped by 5 bases and J by 0 bases, with 7 bases between them. The CDR3 loop reads CASSGQLNTEAFF. The CDR3 DNA reads as TGTGCCAGCAGTGGACAGTTGAACACTGAAGCTTTCTTT.

A word on this clonotype: The missing conserved phenylalanine or tryptophan at the end of this CDR3 makes a read error likely. V and J are TRBV2 and TRBJ1-5; TRBD1 matches 7 bases. Germline V lookup: CDR1 SNHLY, CDR2 FYNNEI. The trim removed 3 bases at V and 1 base at J, leaving 0 bases unmatched. This CDR3 contains 14 residues. This CDR3 is CASSEGQSNQPQHV. Written as DNA, the CDR3 is TGTGCCAGCAGTGAGGGACAGAGCAATCAGCCCCAGCATGTT.

This clonotype was counted ten times or more. The chain carries TRBV5-1 and TRBJ1-4, with unresolved D. Trimming pared 0 bases from V and 7 bases from J, leaving 7 bases between. The length of the CDR3 is 13 residues. Germline CDR1 reads SGHRS; CDR2 reads YFSETQ. CDR3 sequence (DNA): TGCGCCAGCAGCTTGGTAGTCGGTGAAAAACTGTTTTTT. Translation: CASSLVVGEKLFF.

The chain employs TRBV20-1 and TRBJ2-1, with unresolved D. The CDR3 spans 15 residues. V was clipped by 3 bases and J by 1 base, with 13 bases between them. CDR1 and CDR2 from the germline V gene are DFQATT and SNEGSKA (reference sequence). CDR3 protein: CSARAVQQSYNEQFF. The CDR3, as DNA: TGCAGTGCTAGGGCCGTTCAGCAATCCTACAATGAGCAGTTCTTC.

The genes are TRBV28 and TRBJ1-2; D is possibly TRBD1 (6 bases). From germline, CDR1 is MDHEN and CDR2 SYDVKM. V dropped 5 bases and J dropped 2 bases, with 18 bases sitting between them. The CDR3 is 16 amino acids. CDR3 sequence: CASSLLRGDKNYGYTF. CDR3 sequence (DNA): TGTGCCAGCAGTCTTTTACGGGGGGACAAAAACTATGGCTACACCTTC.

This clonotype was picked up a small number of times. The gene calls are TRBV4-1 and TRBJ1-2; tentatively, D is TRBD1 (5 bases). Germline loops: CDR1 MGHRA, CDR2 YSYEKL. This CDR3 is 15 amino acids long. With 3 bases removed from V and 0 bases from J, the gap between germline ends came to 11 bases. The CDR3 is CASSQGPGPNYGYTF. The CDR3 coding sequence is TGCGCCAGCAGCCAGGGGCCGGGGCCTAACTATGGCTACACCTTC.

CDR3 sequence reads: CSATRTVQETQYF. CDR3 in DNA: TGCAGTGCCACAAGGACAGTCCAAGAGACCCAGTACTTC. The chain recombines TRBV20-1 with TRBJ2-5, with D perhaps TRBD1 (6 bases). Germline values: CDR1 DFQATT, CDR2 SNEGSKA (reference sequence). With 6 bases removed from V and 1 base from J, the gap between germline ends came to 12 bases. CDR3 length: 13 residues.